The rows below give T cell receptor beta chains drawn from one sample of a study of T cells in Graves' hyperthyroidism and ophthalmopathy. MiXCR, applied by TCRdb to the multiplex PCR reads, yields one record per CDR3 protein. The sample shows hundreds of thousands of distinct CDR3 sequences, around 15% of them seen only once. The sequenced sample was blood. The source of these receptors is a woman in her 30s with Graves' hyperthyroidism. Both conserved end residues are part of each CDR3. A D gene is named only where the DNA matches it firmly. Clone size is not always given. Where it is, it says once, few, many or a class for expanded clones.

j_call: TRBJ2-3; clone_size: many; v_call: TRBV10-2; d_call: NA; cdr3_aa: CASSVWGRAADTQYF; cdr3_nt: TGCGCCAGCAGTGTGTGGGGGAGAGCGGCAGATACGCAGTATTTT
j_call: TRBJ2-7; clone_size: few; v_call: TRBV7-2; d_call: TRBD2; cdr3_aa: CASSLAVSGRTVSYEQYF; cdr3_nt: TGTGCCAGCAGCTTAGCCGTTAGCGGGAGGACCGTCTCCTACGAGCAGTACTTC
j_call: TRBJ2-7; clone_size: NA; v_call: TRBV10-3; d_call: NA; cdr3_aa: CAIRGATYEQYF; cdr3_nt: TGTGCCATCAGGGGGGCAACCTACGAGCAGTACTTC
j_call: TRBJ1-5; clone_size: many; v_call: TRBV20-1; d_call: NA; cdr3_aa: CSARGPGLSNQPQHF; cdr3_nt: TGCAGTGCTAGAGGACCGGGGCTAAGCAATCAGCCCCAGCATTTT
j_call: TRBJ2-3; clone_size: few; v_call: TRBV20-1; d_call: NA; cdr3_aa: CSAFPHQYGVAGIDTQYF; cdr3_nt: TGCAGTGCTTTTCCCCATCAGTACGGGGTTGCGGGAATTGATACGCAGTATTTT
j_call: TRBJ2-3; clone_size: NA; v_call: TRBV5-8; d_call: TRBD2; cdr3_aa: CASLSGRVSDTQYF; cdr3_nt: TGTGCCAGCCTTAGCGGGAGAGTATCAGATACGCAGTATTTT
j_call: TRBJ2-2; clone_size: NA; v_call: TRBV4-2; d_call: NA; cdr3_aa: CASSPSLYGSNTGELFF; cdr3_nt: TGTGCCAGCAGCCCCTCCCTGTACGGTTCAAACACCGGGGAGCTGTTTTTT
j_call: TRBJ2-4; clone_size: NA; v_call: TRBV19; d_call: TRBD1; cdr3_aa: CASSMPRGAKNIQYF; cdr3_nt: TGTGCCAGTAGTATGCCCAGGGGGGCCAAAAACATTCAGTACTTC
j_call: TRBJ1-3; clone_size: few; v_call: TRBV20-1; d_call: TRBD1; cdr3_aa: CSARGEGAGTIYF; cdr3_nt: TGCAGTGCTAGAGGAGAGGGGGCAGGGACCATATATTTT
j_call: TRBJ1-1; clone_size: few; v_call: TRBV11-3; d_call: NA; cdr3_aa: CASSPPGQGRPEAFF; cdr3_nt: TGTGCCAGCAGCCCACCTGGTCAGGGTAGGCCTGAAGCTTTCTTT
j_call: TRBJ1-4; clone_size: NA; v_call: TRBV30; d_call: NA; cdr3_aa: CAWSLTRDIGEKLFF; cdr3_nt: TGTGCCTGGAGTCTCACCCGGGACATCGGTGAAAAACTGTTTTTT
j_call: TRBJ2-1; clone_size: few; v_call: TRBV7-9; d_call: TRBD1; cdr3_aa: CASSKGQYNEQFF; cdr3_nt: TGTGCCAGCAGCAAGGGACAGTACAATGAGCAGTTCTTC
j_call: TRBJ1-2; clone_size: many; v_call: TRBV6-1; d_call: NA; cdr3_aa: CASSPQGFYGYTF; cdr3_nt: TGTGCCAGCAGTCCACAGGGATTCTATGGCTACACCTTC
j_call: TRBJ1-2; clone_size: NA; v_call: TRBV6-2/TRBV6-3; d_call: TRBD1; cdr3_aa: CASSYHDRGLNYGYTF; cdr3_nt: TGTGCCAGCAGTTACCACGACAGGGGGCTGAACTATGGCTACACCTTC
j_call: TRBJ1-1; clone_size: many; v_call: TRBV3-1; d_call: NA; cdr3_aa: CASSQDLMNTEAFF; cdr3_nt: TGTGCCAGCAGCCAAGATCTAATGAACACTGAAGCTTTCTTT
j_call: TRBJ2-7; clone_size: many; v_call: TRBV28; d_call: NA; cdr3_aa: CASSLSTSPTYEQYF; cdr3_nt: TGTGCCAGCAGTTTAAGTACAAGTCCAACCTACGAGCAGTACTTC
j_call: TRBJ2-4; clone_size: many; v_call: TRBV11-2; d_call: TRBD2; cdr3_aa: CASSLYVAGGPEVYIQYF; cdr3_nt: TGTGCCAGCAGCTTATACGTAGCGGGAGGGCCTGAGGTGTACATTCAGTACTTC
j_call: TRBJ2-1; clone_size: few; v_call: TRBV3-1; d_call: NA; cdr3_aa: CASSQVLAAEQFF; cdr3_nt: TGTGCCAGCAGCCAAGTTCTAGCCGCTGAGCAGTTCTTC
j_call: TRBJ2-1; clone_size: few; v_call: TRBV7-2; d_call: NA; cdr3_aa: CASSLRRPNEQFF; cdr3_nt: TGTGCCAGCAGCTTAAGGAGACCCAATGAGCAGTTCTTC
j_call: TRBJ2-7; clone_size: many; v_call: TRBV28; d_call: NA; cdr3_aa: CASSFGSPVPEQYF; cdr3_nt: TGTGCCAGCAGTTTTGGGTCTCCGGTGCCCGAGCAGTACTTC
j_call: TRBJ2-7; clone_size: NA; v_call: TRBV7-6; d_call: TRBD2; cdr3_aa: CASSLEPSGSSYEQYF; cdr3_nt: TGTGCCAGCAGCTTAGAACCTAGCGGGAGTAGCTACGAGCAGTACTTC
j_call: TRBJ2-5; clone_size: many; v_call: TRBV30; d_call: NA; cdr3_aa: CAVAGSWLETQYF; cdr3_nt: TGTGCCGTGGCGGGGTCGTGGTTAGAGACCCAGTACTTC
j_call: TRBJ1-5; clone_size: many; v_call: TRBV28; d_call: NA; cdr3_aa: CASSPPSSPQHF; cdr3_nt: TGTGCCAGCAGTCCCCCGTCCAGCCCCCAGCATTTT
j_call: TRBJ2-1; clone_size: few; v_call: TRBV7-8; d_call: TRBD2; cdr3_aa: CASSFSGLASYNEQFF; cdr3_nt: TGTGCCAGCAGCTTTTCTGGACTAGCGTCCTACAATGAGCAGTTCTTC
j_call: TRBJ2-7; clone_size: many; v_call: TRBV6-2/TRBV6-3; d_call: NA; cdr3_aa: CASTHPQGTYEQYF; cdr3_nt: TGTGCCAGCACCCACCCCCAGGGCACCTACGAGCAGTACTTC
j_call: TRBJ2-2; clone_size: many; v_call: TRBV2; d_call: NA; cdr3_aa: CASIGTANTGELFF; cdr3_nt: TGTGCCAGCATCGGGACTGCGAACACCGGGGAGCTGTTTTTT
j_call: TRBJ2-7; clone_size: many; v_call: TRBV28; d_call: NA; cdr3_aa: CASSSNANFGEQYF; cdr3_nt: TGTGCCAGCAGTTCAAACGCCAACTTTGGCGAGCAGTACTTC
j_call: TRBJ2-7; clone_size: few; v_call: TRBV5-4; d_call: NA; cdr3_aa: CASSLSVNSYEQYF; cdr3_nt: TGTGCCAGCAGCTTGTCCGTAAACTCCTACGAGCAGTACTTC
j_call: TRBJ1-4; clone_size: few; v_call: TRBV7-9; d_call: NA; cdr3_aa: CASSFSGLGAANEKLFF; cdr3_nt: TGTGCCAGCAGCTTTTCCGGACTTGGCGCGGCGAATGAAAAACTGTTTTTT
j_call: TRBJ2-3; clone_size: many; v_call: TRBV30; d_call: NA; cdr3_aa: CAWSFTDTQYF; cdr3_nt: TGTGCCTGGAGCTTTACAGATACGCAGTATTTT
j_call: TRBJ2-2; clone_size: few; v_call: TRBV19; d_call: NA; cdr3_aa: CASSIMGEMTGELFF; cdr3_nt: TGTGCCAGTAGTATCATGGGGGAGATGACCGGGGAGCTGTTTTTT
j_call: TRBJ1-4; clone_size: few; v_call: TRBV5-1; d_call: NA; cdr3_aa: CASSLVGDANEKLFF; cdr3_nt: TGCGCCAGCAGCTTGGTGGGAGATGCTAATGAAAAACTGTTTTTT
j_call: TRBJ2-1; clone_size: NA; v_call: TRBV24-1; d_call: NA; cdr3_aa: CATSEEYLNEQFF; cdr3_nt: TGTGCCACCAGTGAGGAGTATCTGAATGAGCAGTTCTTC
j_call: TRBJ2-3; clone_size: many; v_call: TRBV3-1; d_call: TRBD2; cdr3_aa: CASSLIAGASDTQYF; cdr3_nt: TGTGCCAGCAGCCTTATAGCGGGAGCGTCAGATACGCAGTATTTT
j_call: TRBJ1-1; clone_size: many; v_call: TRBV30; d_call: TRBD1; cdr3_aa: CAWSEQGGTEAFF; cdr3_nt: TGTGCCTGGAGTGAACAGGGGGGGACTGAAGCTTTCTTT
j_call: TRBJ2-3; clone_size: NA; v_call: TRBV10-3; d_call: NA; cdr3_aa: CAISELADTQYF; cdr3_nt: TGTGCCATCAGTGAGTTAGCAGATACGCAGTATTTT
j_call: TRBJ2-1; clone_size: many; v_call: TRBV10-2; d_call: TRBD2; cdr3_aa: CASSESTGLAGRNEQFF; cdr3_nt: TGCGCCAGCAGTGAGTCGACGGGGCTAGCGGGACGCAATGAGCAGTTCTTC
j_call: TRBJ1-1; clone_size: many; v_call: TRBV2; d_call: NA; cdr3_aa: CASSQTRNTEAFF; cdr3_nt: TGTGCCAGCAGCCAAACAAGGAACACTGAAGCTTTCTTT
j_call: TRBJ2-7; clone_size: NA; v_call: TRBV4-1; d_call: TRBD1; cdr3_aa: CASSQPRQGSYEQYF; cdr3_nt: TGCGCCAGCAGCCAACCCAGACAGGGATCCTACGAGCAGTACTTC
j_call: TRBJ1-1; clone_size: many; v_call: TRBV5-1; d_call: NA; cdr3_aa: CASSQMQSGGWNTEAFF; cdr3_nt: TGCGCCAGCAGCCAAATGCAATCGGGGGGCTGGAACACTGAAGCTTTCTTT
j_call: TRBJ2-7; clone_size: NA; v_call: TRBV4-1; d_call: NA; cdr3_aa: CASSQDIRIYEQYF; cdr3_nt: TGCGCCAGCAGCCAAGATATACGGATATACGAGCAGTACTTC
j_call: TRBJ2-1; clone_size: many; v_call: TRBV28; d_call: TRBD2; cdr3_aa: CASSFVGLAMSEQFF; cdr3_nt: TGTGCCAGCAGTTTCGTCGGACTAGCGATGAGTGAGCAGTTCTTC
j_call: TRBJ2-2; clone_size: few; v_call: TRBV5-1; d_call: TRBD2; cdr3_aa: CASSFLSGKAGELFF; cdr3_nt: TGCGCCAGCAGCTTCCTGAGCGGGAAGGCCGGGGAGCTGTTTTTT
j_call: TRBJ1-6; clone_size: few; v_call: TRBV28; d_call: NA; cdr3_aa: CASSSPSGGPNSPLHF; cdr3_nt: TGTGCCAGCAGTTCCCCGTCGGGGGGTCCTAATTCACCCCTCCACTTT
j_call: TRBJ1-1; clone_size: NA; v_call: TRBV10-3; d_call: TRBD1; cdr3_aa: CAISDPGTGNTEAFF; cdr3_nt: TGTGCCATCAGTGACCCCGGGACAGGGAACACTGAAGCTTTCTTT
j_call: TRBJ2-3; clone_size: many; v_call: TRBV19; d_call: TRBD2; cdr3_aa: CASSTTSGSLDTQYF; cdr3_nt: TGTGCCAGTAGTACGACTAGCGGGAGTCTAGATACGCAGTATTTT
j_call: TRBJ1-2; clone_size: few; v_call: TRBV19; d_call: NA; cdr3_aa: CASSMRGARGNYGYTF; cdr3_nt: TGTGCCAGTAGTATGAGAGGGGCCCGCGGTAACTATGGCTACACCTTC
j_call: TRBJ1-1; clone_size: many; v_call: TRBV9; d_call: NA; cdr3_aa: CASSGLEAPEAFF; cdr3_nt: TGTGCCAGCAGCGGATTGGAGGCCCCTGAAGCTTTCTTT
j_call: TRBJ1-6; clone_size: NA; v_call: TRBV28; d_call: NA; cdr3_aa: CASSYRGGNSPLHF; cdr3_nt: TGTGCCAGCAGTTACCGGGGAGGAAACTCACCCCTCCACTTT
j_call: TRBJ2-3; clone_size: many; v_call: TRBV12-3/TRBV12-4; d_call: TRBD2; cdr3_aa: CASSFGSGGTDTQYF; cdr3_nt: TGTGCCAGCAGTTTCGGGAGCGGGGGCACAGATACGCAGTATTTT